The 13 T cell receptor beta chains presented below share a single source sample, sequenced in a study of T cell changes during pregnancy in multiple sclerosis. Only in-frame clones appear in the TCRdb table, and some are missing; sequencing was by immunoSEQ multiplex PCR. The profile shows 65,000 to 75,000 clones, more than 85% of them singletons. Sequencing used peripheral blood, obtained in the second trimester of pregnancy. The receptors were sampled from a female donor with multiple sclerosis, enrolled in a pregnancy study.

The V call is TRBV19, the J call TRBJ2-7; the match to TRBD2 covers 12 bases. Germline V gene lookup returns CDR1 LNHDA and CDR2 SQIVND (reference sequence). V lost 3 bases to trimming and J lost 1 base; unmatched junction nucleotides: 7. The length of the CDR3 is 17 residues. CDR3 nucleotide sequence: TGTGCCAGTAGTATGCAGACTAGCGGGGGCCCATCCTACGAGCAGTACTTC. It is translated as CASSMQTSGGPSYEQYF.

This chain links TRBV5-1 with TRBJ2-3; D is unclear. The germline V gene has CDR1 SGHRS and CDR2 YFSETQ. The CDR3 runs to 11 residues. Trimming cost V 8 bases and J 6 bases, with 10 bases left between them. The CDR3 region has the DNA TGCGCCAGTGGGTCACAGGATACGCAGTATTTT. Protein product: CASGSQDTQYF.

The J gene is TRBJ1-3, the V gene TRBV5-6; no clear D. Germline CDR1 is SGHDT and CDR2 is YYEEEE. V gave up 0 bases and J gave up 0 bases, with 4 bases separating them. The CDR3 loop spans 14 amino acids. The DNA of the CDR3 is TGTGCCAGCAGCTTGGGGAGCTCTGGAAACACCATATATTTT. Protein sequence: CASSLGSSGNTIYF.

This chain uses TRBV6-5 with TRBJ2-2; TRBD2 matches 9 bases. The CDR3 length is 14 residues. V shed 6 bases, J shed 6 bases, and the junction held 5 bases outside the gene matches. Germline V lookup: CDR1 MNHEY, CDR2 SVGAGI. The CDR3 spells CASSPGTSSGELFF. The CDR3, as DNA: TGTGCCAGCAGCCCCGGGACTAGCTCCGGGGAGCTGTTTTTT.

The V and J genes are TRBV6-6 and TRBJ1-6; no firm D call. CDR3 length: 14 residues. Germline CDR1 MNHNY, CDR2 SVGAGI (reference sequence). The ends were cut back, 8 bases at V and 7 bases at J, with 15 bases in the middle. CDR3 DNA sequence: TGTGCCAGCTCGTCCCGCGGGGTCAATTCACCCCTCCACTTT. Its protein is CASSSRGVNSPLHF.

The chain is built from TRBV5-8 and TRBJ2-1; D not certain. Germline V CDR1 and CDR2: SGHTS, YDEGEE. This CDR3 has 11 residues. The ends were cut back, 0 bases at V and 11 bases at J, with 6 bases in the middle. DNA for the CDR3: TGTGCCAGCAGCTTGGAGTACAAGCAGTTCTTC. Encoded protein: CASSLEYKQFF.

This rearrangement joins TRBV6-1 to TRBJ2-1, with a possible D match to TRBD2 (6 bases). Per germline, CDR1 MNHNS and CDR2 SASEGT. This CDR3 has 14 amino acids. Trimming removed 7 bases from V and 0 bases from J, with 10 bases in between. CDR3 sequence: CASTRGSSYNEQFF. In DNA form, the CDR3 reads TGTGCCAGCACTCGGGGGAGCTCCTACAATGAGCAGTTCTTC.

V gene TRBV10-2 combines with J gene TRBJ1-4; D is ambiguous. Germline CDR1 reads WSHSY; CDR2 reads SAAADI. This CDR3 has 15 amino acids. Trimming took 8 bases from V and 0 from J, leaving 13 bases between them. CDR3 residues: CASRSEEATNEKLFF. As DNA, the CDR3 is TGCGCCAGCCGGTCGGAGGAGGCAACTAATGAAAAACTGTTTTTT.

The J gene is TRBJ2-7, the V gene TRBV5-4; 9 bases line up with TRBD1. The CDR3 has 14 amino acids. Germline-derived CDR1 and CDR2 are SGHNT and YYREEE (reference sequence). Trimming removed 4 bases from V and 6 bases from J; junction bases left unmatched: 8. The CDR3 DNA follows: TGTGCCAGCAGCAGCCGGACAGGGGATTCCGAGCAGTACTTC. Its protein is CASSSRTGDSEQYF.

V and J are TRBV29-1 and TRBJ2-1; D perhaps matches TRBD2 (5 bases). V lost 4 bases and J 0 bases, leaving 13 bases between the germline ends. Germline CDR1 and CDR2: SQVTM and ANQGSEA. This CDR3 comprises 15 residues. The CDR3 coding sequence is TGCAGCGTTGGAACGGGGAGTAGCTCCTACAATGAGCAGTTCTTC. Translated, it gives CSVGTGSSSYNEQFF.

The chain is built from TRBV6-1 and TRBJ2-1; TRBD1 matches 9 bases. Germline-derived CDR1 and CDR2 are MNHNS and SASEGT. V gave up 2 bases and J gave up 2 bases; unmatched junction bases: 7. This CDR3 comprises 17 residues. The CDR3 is CASSESTGGPPYNEQFF. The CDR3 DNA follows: TGTGCCAGCAGTGAATCTACAGGGGGCCCTCCCTACAATGAGCAGTTCTTC.

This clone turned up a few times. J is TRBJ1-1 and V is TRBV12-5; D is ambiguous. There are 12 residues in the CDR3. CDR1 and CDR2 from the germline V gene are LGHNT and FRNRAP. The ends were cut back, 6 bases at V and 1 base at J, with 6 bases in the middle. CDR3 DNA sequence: TGTGCTAGTGGGCGGGGGAACACTGAAGCTTTCTTT. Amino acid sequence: CASGRGNTEAFF.

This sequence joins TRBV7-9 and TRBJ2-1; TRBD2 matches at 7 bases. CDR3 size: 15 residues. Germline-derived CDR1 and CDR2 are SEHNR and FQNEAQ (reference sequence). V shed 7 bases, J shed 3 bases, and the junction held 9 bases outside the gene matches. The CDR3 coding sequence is TGTGCCAGCACCTGGGGGGGGAGGGACTACAATGAGCAGTTCTTC. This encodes CASTWGGRDYNEQFF.